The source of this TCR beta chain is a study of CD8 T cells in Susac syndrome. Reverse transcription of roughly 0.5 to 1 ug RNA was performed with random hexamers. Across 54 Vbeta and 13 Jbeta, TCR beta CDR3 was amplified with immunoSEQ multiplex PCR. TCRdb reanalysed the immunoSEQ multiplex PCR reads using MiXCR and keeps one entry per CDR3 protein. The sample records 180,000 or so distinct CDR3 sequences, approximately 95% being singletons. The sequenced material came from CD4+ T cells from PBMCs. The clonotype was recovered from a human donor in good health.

CDR3 protein: CASSRGQSPFYEQYF. CDR3 in DNA: TGCGCCAGCAGCCGGGGGCAGAGCCCCTTCTACGAGCAGTACTTC. This sequence joins TRBV4-3 and TRBJ2-7; D may be TRBD1 (6 bases). CDR1 and CDR2 (germline): LGHNA, YSLEER. Deletions cut 4 bases from V and 3 bases from J, with 16 bases between. The CDR3 length is 15 residues.